Listed below are T cell receptor beta chains from one sample, sequenced in a study of T cells after yellow fever vaccination. TCRdb re-called the 5' RACE reads with MiXCR, one entry per CDR3 protein. The repertoire holds some 300,000 distinct CDR3 sequences, with less than 4.5% as singletons. The sample in question was PBMCs, obtained on the day of the yellow fever booster vaccination. These receptors came from a man between 18 and 35 years old who received the YFV17D yellow fever vaccine. CDR3s include the opening cysteine and the closing phenylalanine or tryptophan. A D gene is named only where the DNA matches it firmly. For some rows the clone size is stated as once, few or many, or as a class when expanded; others skip it.

size: many
V: TRBV7-2
J: TRBJ2-5
D: NA
DNA: TGTGCCAGCAGCTGGTTGGTAGCCGAGACCCAGTACTTC
CDR3: CASSWLVAETQYF

size: NA
V: TRBV4-3
J: TRBJ2-5
D: NA
DNA: TGCGCCAGCAGCCAAGGTGCAGGGCCCGAAGAGACCCAGTACTTC
CDR3: CASSQGAGPEETQYF

size: many
V: TRBV4-2
J: TRBJ1-2
D: NA
DNA: TGTGCCAGCAGCCTACGACGACAGGATCCTGTATATGGCTACACCTTC
CDR3: CASSLRRQDPVYGYTF

size: many
V: TRBV30
J: TRBJ1-2
D: NA
DNA: TGTGCCTCCGGGGGGAGGGGCAAGTACTATGGCTACACCTTC
CDR3: CASGGRGKYYGYTF

size: many
V: TRBV7-6
J: TRBJ2-2
D: NA
DNA: TGTGCCAGCAGCTTAAGGCTCCGGGGGGCGGACACCGGGGAGCTGTTTTTT
CDR3: CASSLRLRGADTGELFF

size: NA
V: TRBV7-2
J: TRBJ2-1
D: NA
DNA: TGTGCCAGCAGCAGTGCGACAACCCCCGTATTCTTC
CDR3: CASSSATTPVFF

size: few
V: TRBV7-2
J: TRBJ2-7
D: TRBD2
DNA: TGTGCCAGCAGCTTAGCGGGCGGGGGGGCTCCCTACGAGCAGTACTTC
CDR3: CASSLAGGGAPYEQYF

size: few
V: TRBV5-1
J: TRBJ2-3
D: NA
DNA: TGCGCCAGCAGCTTTAGTTCGTCAGGGAACACAGATACGCAGTATTTT
CDR3: CASSFSSSGNTDTQYF

size: many
V: TRBV4-3
J: TRBJ1-6
D: NA
DNA: TGCGCCAGCAGCCAAGATTTGGGAGCGAATTCACCCCTCCACTTT
CDR3: CASSQDLGANSPLHF

size: many
V: TRBV7-2
J: TRBJ2-2
D: NA
DNA: TGTGCCAGCAGCTTAGCGCGGACAATAGGGAACACCGGGGAGCTGTTTTTT
CDR3: CASSLARTIGNTGELFF

size: many
V: TRBV4-3
J: TRBJ1-6
D: NA
DNA: TGCGCCAGCAGCCAAGTTGCAGGCCAAAATTCACCCCTCCACTTT
CDR3: CASSQVAGQNSPLHF

size: NA
V: TRBV28
J: TRBJ1-1
D: NA
DNA: TGTGCCAGCAGTTTAGGGGGGGGTAGTGGCACTGAAGCTTTCTTT
CDR3: CASSLGGGSGTEAFF

size: few
V: TRBV6-2/TRBV6-3
J: TRBJ1-2
D: NA
DNA: TGTGCCAGCAGCTTTACAGATGACTATGGCTACACCTTC
CDR3: CASSFTDDYGYTF

size: many
V: TRBV5-1
J: TRBJ2-3
D: TRBD2
DNA: TGCGCCACCAAGACTAGCGGGGGGGCGAATACGCAGTATTTT
CDR3: CATKTSGGANTQYF

size: many
V: TRBV27
J: TRBJ1-6
D: NA
DNA: TGTGCCAGCAGCCCCCAGTCTTACTCACCCCTCCACTTT
CDR3: CASSPQSYSPLHF

size: few
V: TRBV20-1
J: TRBJ1-2
D: NA
DNA: TGCACCGCGGGTCCGGGACGGATGAATTATGGCTACACCTTC
CDR3: CTAGPGRMNYGYTF

size: few
V: TRBV28
J: TRBJ1-6
D: NA
DNA: TGTGCCAGCAAGGACGTACTGAGCTCCTATAATTCACCCCTCCACTTT
CDR3: CASKDVLSSYNSPLHF

size: few
V: TRBV4-3
J: TRBJ2-1
D: TRBD2
DNA: TGCGCCAGCAGCCAGGGACTAGCGGTAAATGAGCAGTTCTTC
CDR3: CASSQGLAVNEQFF

size: many
V: TRBV12-3/TRBV12-4
J: TRBJ2-7
D: NA
DNA: TGTGCCAGCATGAGTTGGGGCGAGCAGTACTTC
CDR3: CASMSWGEQYF

size: many
V: TRBV5-1
J: TRBJ1-2
D: NA
DNA: TGCGCCAGCAGCTTGGGGGCCGCCGACGGGGACTATGGCTACACCTTC
CDR3: CASSLGAADGDYGYTF

size: many
V: TRBV18
J: TRBJ2-5
D: NA
DNA: TGTGCCAGCTCACCAGGCCAGGGGAGCCGAGAGACCCAGTACTTC
CDR3: CASSPGQGSRETQYF

size: many
V: TRBV7-2
J: TRBJ2-7
D: TRBD1
DNA: TGTGCCAGCAGCTTAGTTGGGGACAGGGCAGACGAGCAGTACTTC
CDR3: CASSLVGDRADEQYF

size: few
V: TRBV12-3/TRBV12-4
J: TRBJ1-1
D: TRBD1
DNA: TGTGCCAGCAGCCGTAACCGACAGGGTAACACTGAAGCTTTCTTT
CDR3: CASSRNRQGNTEAFF

size: NA
V: TRBV5-5
J: TRBJ1-6
D: TRBD1
DNA: TGTGCCAGCAGCTTGGGGGGCCCGGGACAGGGCCCGACACCCCTCCACTTT
CDR3: CASSLGGPGQGPTPLHF

size: many
V: TRBV4-3
J: TRBJ2-4
D: TRBD2
DNA: TGCGCCAGCAGCCAAGCATGGGGGGGTGCTCAGTACTTC
CDR3: CASSQAWGGAQYF

size: many
V: TRBV12-3/TRBV12-4
J: TRBJ2-7
D: NA
DNA: TGTGCCAGCAGTTTGACTTCCGCCTCCTACGAGCAGTACTTC
CDR3: CASSLTSASYEQYF

size: many
V: TRBV10-3
J: TRBJ2-3
D: NA
DNA: TGTGCCATCAGGCGCGGGGTTGACGCTAGCACAGATACGCAGTATTTT
CDR3: CAIRRGVDASTDTQYF

size: many
V: TRBV7-8
J: TRBJ2-6
D: TRBD1
DNA: TGTGCCAGCAGCTTAGAGACAGGGGGAATTTGGCTAGGGGCCAACGTCCTGACTTTC
CDR3: CASSLETGGIWLGANVLTF

size: few
V: TRBV4-3
J: TRBJ1-2
D: NA
DNA: TGCGCCAGCAGCCAAGACGGCGCATATGGCTACACCTTC
CDR3: CASSQDGAYGYTF

size: NA
V: TRBV20-1
J: TRBJ1-5
D: NA
DNA: TGCAGTGCTAGATCGGGCAGGGTGCATCAGCCCCAGAATTTT
CDR3: CSARSGRVHQPQNF

size: many
V: TRBV12-3/TRBV12-4
J: TRBJ1-1
D: NA
DNA: TGTGCCAGCAGTTTTGTTGTGGGCACTGAAGCTTTCTTT
CDR3: CASSFVVGTEAFF

size: few
V: TRBV6-5
J: TRBJ2-5
D: TRBD2
DNA: TGTGCCAGCAGCCGCGGCCTAGCGGGGAACCAAGAGACCCAGTACTTC
CDR3: CASSRGLAGNQETQYF

size: NA
V: TRBV20-1
J: TRBJ1-4
D: NA
DNA: TGCAGTGCTAGAGATCCTCAGCAGTCAACTAATGAAAAACTGTTTTTT
CDR3: CSARDPQQSTNEKLFF